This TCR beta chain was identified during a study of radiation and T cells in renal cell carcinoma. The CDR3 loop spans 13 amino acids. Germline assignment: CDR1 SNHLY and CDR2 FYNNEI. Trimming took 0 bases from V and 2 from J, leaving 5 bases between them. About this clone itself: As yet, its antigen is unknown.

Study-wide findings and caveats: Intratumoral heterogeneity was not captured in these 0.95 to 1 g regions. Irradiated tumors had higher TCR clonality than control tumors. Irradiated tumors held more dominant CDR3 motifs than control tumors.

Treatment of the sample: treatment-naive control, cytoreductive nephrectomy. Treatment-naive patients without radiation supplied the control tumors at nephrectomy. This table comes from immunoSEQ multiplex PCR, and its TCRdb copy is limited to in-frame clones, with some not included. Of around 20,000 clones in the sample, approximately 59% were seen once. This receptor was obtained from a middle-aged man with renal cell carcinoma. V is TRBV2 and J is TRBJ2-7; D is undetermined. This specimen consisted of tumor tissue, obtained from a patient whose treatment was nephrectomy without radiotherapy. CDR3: CASSEAPAYEQYF. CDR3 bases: TGTGCCAGCAGTGAAGCCCCAGCCTACGAGCAGTACTTC.